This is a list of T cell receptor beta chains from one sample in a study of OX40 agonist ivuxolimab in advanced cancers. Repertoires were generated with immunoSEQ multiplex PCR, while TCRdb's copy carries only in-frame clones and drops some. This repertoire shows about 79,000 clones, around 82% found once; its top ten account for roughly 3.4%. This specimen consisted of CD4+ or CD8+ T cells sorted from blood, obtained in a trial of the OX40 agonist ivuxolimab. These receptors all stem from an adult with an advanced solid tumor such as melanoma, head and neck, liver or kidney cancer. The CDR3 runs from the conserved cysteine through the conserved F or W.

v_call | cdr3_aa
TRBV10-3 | CAISESPGPTGELFF
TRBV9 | CASSGGLTRLDTQYF
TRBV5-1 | CASSLGSDNEQFF
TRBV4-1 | CASSRGLAENTGELFF
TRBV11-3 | CASSPKEGLRAEAFF
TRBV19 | CASSLMTGHSNQPQHF
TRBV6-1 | CASSEFSGRDRGRLDTQYF
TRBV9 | CASSVGTGAYEQYF
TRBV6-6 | CASSYPRTGPPGEQYF
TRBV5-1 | CASRFAGGSNEQFF
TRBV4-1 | CASSQDSTILYEQYF
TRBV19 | CASSSQGRGDEQYF
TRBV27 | CASTTRRGIGGELFF
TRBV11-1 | CASSLDRNTEAFF
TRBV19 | CASRAERGIGETQYF
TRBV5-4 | CASSSMRGGPTYEQYF
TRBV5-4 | CASSLGGWSEAFF
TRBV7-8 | CASSSLAQAGGYNEQFF
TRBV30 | CAWRGLAGPSYEQYF
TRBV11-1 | CASSASTPGRETQYF
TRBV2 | CASSSDRLTGANVLTF
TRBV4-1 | CASSQIVGGKNEQFF
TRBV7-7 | CASSLEIGNEQFF
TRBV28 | CASRATGGGFYEQYF
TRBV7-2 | CAIQGSLETQYF
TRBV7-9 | CASSSKGTYGYTF
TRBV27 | CASSGTGTYEQYF
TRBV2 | CASKTSGSLSYEQYF
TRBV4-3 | CASSQGPEGLGSPLHF
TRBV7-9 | CAIILDGSYEQYF
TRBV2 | CASGPEQYF
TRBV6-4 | CASSEGRDTDTQYF
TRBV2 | CASKLRPWAEQETQYF
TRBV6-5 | CASSSPGRNEQFF
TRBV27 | CASSLQGDTQYF
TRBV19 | CASSLGNRRLAGYYSSYNEQFF
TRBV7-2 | CASSFLAAGANVLTF
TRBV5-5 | CASSSAGAGYNEQFF
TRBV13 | CASSVSGVGAGELFF
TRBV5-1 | CASSFATGELYGYTF
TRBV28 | CVARGWGDQPQHF
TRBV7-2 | CASSLGAREGLNEQFF
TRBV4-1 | CASRFTSREETQYF
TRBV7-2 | CASSFVTYNEQFF
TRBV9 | CASSPQPQGSHEQYF
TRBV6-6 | CASRLQGATQYF
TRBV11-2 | CASSLGVNNEQFF
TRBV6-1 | CASNPLASGSYEQYF
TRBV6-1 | CASSPFHPNEKLFF
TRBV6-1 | CASSEVASGSLHEQYF
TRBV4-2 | CASSPRLADNEQFF
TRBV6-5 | CASKGTSGSNEQFF
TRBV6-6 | CASWEQGAGEQYF
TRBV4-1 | CASSQDEGLGYEQYF
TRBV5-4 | CASSTGPGQGIEAFF
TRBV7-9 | CASSLEKGSTTEAFF
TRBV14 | CASSQFRSHEQYF
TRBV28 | CASSFGSTDTQYF